The 31 T cell receptor beta chains given below trace back to one sample, sequenced in a study of cytomegalovirus exposure and HLA in healthy donors. The PCR used 60 Vbeta and 13 Jbeta primers. Libraries were prepared by immunoSEQ multiplex PCR; TCRdb keeps only in-frame clonotypes and omits some of them. The data show some 150,000 clones, with around 60% seen just once and around 7.1% held by the top ten. The source material was PBMCs. The receptors derive from a woman aged 55-69 years in good health and CMV-seropositive.

The chain couples TRBV9 to TRBJ1-2; D not resolved. CDR3 length: 14 residues. Trimming removed 2 bases at V and 3 bases at J, with 11 bases between. Germline V gene data show CDR1 as SGDLS and CDR2 as YYNGEE. CDR3 bases: TGTGCCAGCAGCGTCTACGACAATGACTATGGCTACACCTTC. It translates to CASSVYDNDYGYTF.

V is TRBV5-1 and J is TRBJ2-7, with TRBD1 as a possible D gene (5 bases). The CDR3 has 13 amino acids. V lost 0 bases and J lost 3, with 7 bases in between. Germline V gene lookup returns CDR1 SGHRS and CDR2 YFSETQ. This CDR3 reads CASSLGRDYEQYF. In nucleotides, the CDR3 is TGCGCCAGCAGCTTGGGCAGGGACTACGAGCAGTACTTC.

As to this clone: The junction departs from the called germline gene at one end, perhaps through a read error. The chain has TRBV28 and TRBJ2-7, with 9 bases that match TRBD1. The CDR3 sequence is 14 residues long. Looked up from germline, CDR1 is MDHEN and CDR2 is SYDVKM. CDR3 nucleotides: TGTGCCAGCAGTTTTGGGACAGGGTCCTCCGAGCAGTACTTC. As protein: CASSFGTGSSEQYF.

The CDR3 DNA follows: TGTGCCACCAGCGGGGGTGACGGGGGGTACGAGCAGTACTTC. This codes for CATSGGDGGYEQYF. The chain has TRBV15 and TRBJ2-7; 7 nucleotides line up with TRBD2. The CDR3 length is 14 residues. Germline values: CDR1 LNHNV, CDR2 YYDKDF (reference sequence). With V trimmed by 5 bases and J by 4 bases, 8 bases remained unmatched.

The chain couples TRBV28 to TRBJ1-1; 7 nucleotides line up with TRBD1. With 6 bases clipped from V and 6 bases from J, the junction kept 10 bases outside the gene matches. Germline assignment: CDR1 MDHEN and CDR2 SYDVKM. The CDR3 contains 14 residues. CDR3 nucleotide sequence: TGTGCCAGCAGCCGATACAGGGGTTGGCCTGAAGCTTTCTTT. Translated, it gives CASSRYRGWPEAFF.

V gene TRBV6-6 combines with J gene TRBJ1-2, with a weak D call TRBD1 (5 bases). Trimming removed 8 bases from V and 4 bases from J, with 14 bases in between. Germline CDR1 reads MNHNY; CDR2 reads SVGAGI (reference sequence). The CDR3 contains 13 residues. The CDR3 bases are TGTGCCAGCGAAACAGGAAACACCTATGGCTACACCTTC. This translates into CASETGNTYGYTF.

This chain uses TRBV28 with TRBJ2-4; 7 nucleotides align to TRBD1. Germline lookup yields CDR1 MDHEN and CDR2 SYDVKM. CDR3 length: 15 amino acids. V was pared by 6 bases and J by 4 bases, with 9 bases of the junction left unmatched. CDR3 nucleotide sequence: TGTGCCAGCAGGCAGAAGGACAGGAGAAAAAACATTCAGTACTTC. It yields the protein CASRQKDRRKNIQYF.

The chain combines TRBV6-1 with TRBJ1-2; 7 bases are a match to TRBD1. Germline V gene data show CDR1 as MNHNS and CDR2 as SASEGT. Germline trimming cut 7 bases from V and 4 bases from J; bases unmatched to any gene: 6. The CDR3 is 13 amino acids. The CDR3 is CASKLGQLYGYTF. The CDR3 nucleotides read TGTGCCAGCAAATTGGGACAGCTCTATGGCTACACCTTC.

V gene TRBV6-5 combines with J gene TRBJ2-1; tentatively, D is TRBD2 (5 bases). Trimming left V 6 bases short and J 1 base short, with 10 bases between. The CDR3 has 14 residues. The V gene's germline CDR1 is MNHEY and CDR2 SVGAGI. The CDR3 loop reads CASRTGNSYNEQFF. The CDR3 nucleotides read TGTGCCAGCAGAACGGGGAATTCCTACAATGAGCAGTTCTTC.

The chain combines TRBV7-8 with TRBJ1-1; D not resolved. The CDR3 has 14 residues. Trimming left V 1 base short and J 11 bases short, with 17 bases between. Germline V gene sequence: CDR1 SGHVS, CDR2 FQNEAQ. The CDR3 region is CASSLGSTLHGAFF. The DNA for the CDR3 is TGTGCCAGCAGCTTAGGGAGCACACTTCATGGGGCTTTCTTT.

The rearrangement uses TRBV9 and TRBJ2-1, with no clear D. Germline CDR1 and CDR2: SGDLS and YYNGEE. V gave up 1 base and J gave up 8 bases, with 16 bases separating them. This CDR3 spans 15 amino acids. CDR3: CASSVSPHGLDEQFF. CDR3 bases: TGTGCCAGCAGCGTAAGCCCCCACGGGTTGGATGAGCAGTTCTTC.

This clone was seen a handful of times. This chain connects TRBV4-1 to TRBJ2-1, with 10 bases aligning to TRBD2. Germline CDR1 and CDR2: MGHRA and YSYEKL. The CDR3 totals 16 residues. V lost 0 bases and J lost 4; bases outside the gene matches: 3. Here the CDR3 DNA reads TGCGCCAGCAGCCAAGAACGACTAGCGGGTTACAATGAGCAGTTCTTC. It specifies CASSQERLAGYNEQFF.

This chain joins TRBV27 and TRBJ2-7; D unresolved. Germline CDR1 MNHEY, CDR2 SMNVEV (reference sequence). This CDR3 has 13 amino acids. V dropped 6 bases and J dropped 1 base, with 10 bases sitting between them. The CDR3 sequence is CASRPLGSYEQYF. The CDR3 nucleotides are TGTGCCAGCAGACCTCTAGGATCCTACGAGCAGTACTTC.

The V gene is TRBV7-9, the J gene TRBJ1-3, with D possibly TRBD1 on 6 matching bases. Per germline, CDR1 SEHNR and CDR2 FQNEAQ (reference sequence). Trimming took 2 bases from V and 2 from J, leaving 7 bases between them. The CDR3 totals 14 residues. CDR3 in amino acids: CASSLNRAGNTIYF. Here the CDR3 DNA reads TGTGCCAGCAGCTTAAACAGGGCTGGAAACACCATATATTTT. The complete variable domain, with remaining parts taken from reference TRBV7-9 and TRBJ1-3, reads DTGVSQNPRHKITKRGQNVTFRCDPISEHNRLYWYRQTLGQGPEFLTYFQNEAQLEKSRLLSDRFSAERPKGSFSTLEIQRTEQGDSAMYLCASSLNRAGNTIYFGEGSWLTVV.

V gene TRBV30 combines with J gene TRBJ2-4; D is unresolved. The V gene's germline CDR1 is GTSNPN and CDR2 SVGIG (reference sequence). The CDR3 is 10 residues long. CDR3 nucleotides: TGTGCTTATTCCAAAAACATTCAGTACTTC. This sequence encodes CAYSKNIQYF.

The chain has TRBV2 and TRBJ2-1, with D possibly TRBD2 on 7 matching bases. V lost 4 bases and J 0 bases, leaving 13 bases between the germline ends. Germline lookup yields CDR1 SNHLY and CDR2 FYNNEI. CDR3 length: 16 residues. Here the CDR3 reads CASSVGGASSYNEQFF. The DNA for the CDR3 is TGTGCCAGCAGTGTTGGGGGGGCCAGCTCCTACAATGAGCAGTTCTTC.

For the CDR3, the DNA is TGTGCCAGCAGTGTGACAGGGGGTGGCTACGAGCAGTACTTC. Residues: CASSVTGGGYEQYF. This chain joins TRBV6-1 and TRBJ2-7; 9 positions match TRBD1. The junction had 4 bases not matched to a gene; V was cut back by 4 bases and J by 3 bases. This CDR3 has 14 residues. Germline CDR1 reads MNHNS; CDR2 reads SASEGT.

J is TRBJ2-5 and V is TRBV7-8, with D unresolved. The V gene's germline CDR1 is SGHVS and CDR2 FQNEAQ. V was clipped by 1 base and J by 2 bases, with 8 bases between them. There are 14 residues in the CDR3. CDR3 loop: CASSLGTPQETQYF. Written as DNA, the CDR3 is TGTGCCAGCAGCTTAGGTACTCCTCAAGAGACCCAGTACTTC.

The rearrangement uses TRBV29-1 and TRBJ2-7; 8 bases agree with TRBD1. This CDR3 region has 12 residues. The germline V gene encodes CDR1 SQVTM and CDR2 ANQGSEA. V gave up 1 base and J gave up 4 bases; unmatched junction bases: 0. In DNA, the CDR3 is TGCAGCGTTGAAGGGACAGGGTACGAGCAGTACTTC. Amino acid sequence: CSVEGTGYEQYF.

This clone has a handful of counts. This chain joins TRBV19 and TRBJ1-1, with 8 bases matching TRBD1. Germline V gene sequence: CDR1 LNHDA, CDR2 SQIVND (reference sequence). The junction had 11 bases not matched to a gene; V was cut back by 9 bases and J by 5 bases. The CDR3 runs 14 residues. The DNA of the CDR3 is TGTGCCAGGGGGGGGAGGACAGGGCAGACTGAAGCTTTCTTT. It encodes CARGGRTGQTEAFF.

The table lists this clone with a few counts. The chain employs TRBV5-6 and TRBJ2-2; TRBD2 aligns across 10 bases. CDR1 SGHDT and CDR2 YYEEEE come from the germline V gene. The CDR3 spans 16 residues. The J segment lost 6 bases and the V segment lost 0 bases, leaving 5 bases of the junction unmatched. This CDR3 is CASSLEPSGRAGELFF. The CDR3 DNA sequence: TGTGCCAGCAGCTTGGAACCGAGCGGGAGGGCCGGGGAGCTGTTTTTT.

The V and J genes are TRBV28 and TRBJ1-1; D remains unclear. This CDR3 has 14 residues. V was clipped by 6 bases and J by 4 bases, with 15 bases between them. Germline values: CDR1 MDHEN, CDR2 SYDVKM. CDR3 loop: CASRPIMAGTEAFF. In DNA form, the CDR3 reads TGTGCCAGCAGACCAATTATGGCGGGCACTGAAGCTTTCTTT.

The V and J genes are TRBV27 and TRBJ2-5, with D unresolved. V gave up 5 bases and J gave up 5 bases, with 9 bases separating them. The CDR3 has 12 residues. Germline V gene sequence: CDR1 MNHEY, CDR2 SMNVEV (reference sequence). The CDR3 DNA sequence: TGTGCCAGCAGTCCCTATGGTGAGACCCAGTACTTC. Its protein product is CASSPYGETQYF.

This clone is a singleton in its sample. V usage is TRBV19 and J usage is TRBJ2-3; TRBD2 matches 15 bases. The CDR3 spans 19 residues. Losses at the gene ends were 0 bases for V and 2 bases for J; bases not matched to a gene: 6. Per germline, CDR1 LNHDA and CDR2 SQIVND (reference sequence). The CDR3 nucleotides read TGTGCCAGTAGTATAGATCAATGGACTAGCGGGAGGGTCACAGATACGCAGTATTTT. Residues: CASSIDQWTSGRVTDTQYF.

The V and J genes are TRBV28 and TRBJ2-7; 7 bases are a match to TRBD2. The junction had 1 base not matched to a gene; V was cut back by 2 bases and J by 3 bases. The CDR3 has 13 residues. Germline V lookup: CDR1 MDHEN, CDR2 SYDVKM. The DNA of the CDR3 is TGTGCCAGCAGTTTAGGGGGGGTCTACGAGCAGTACTTC. Amino acid sequence: CASSLGGVYEQYF. Looking up the rest from reference TRBV28 and TRBJ2-7 gives the full variable domain: DVKVTQSSRYLVKRTGEKVFLECVQDMDHENMFWYRQDPGLGLRLIYFSYDVKMKEKGDIPEGYSVSREKKERFSLILESASTNQTSMYLCASSLGGVYEQYFGPGTRLTVT.

This clone was detected only a few times. The chain recombines TRBV18 with TRBJ1-5; tentative D call: TRBD1 (6 bases). Trimming removed 2 bases at V and 7 bases at J, with 12 bases between. The CDR3 has 14 residues. Germline V CDR1 and CDR2: KGHSH, LQKENI. The CDR3 DNA sequence: TGTGCCAGCTCACCAGTGGGGCAGGGGCAGCCCCAGCATTTT. Protein product: CASSPVGQGQPQHF.

The chain uses TRBV28 and TRBJ2-3, with 7 bases fitting TRBD2. Germline V gene data show CDR1 as MDHEN and CDR2 as SYDVKM. J was trimmed by 5 bases and V by 4 bases; bases with no gene match: 12. CDR3 length: 16 residues. In DNA form, the CDR3 reads TGTGCCAGCAGTTCCCCAGAGGCGGGAGTCCTAGATACGCAGTATTTT. Its translation: CASSSPEAGVLDTQYF.

V usage is TRBV5-6 and J usage is TRBJ2-3; 12 bases are a match to TRBD2. Per the germline V gene, CDR1 is SGHDT and CDR2 is YYEEEE. The CDR3 sequence is 17 residues long. The trim removed 1 base at V and 2 bases at J, leaving 5 bases unmatched. CDR3 residues: CASSLILAGGYTDTQYF. The CDR3, as DNA: TGTGCCAGCAGCTTGATCCTAGCGGGAGGGTACACAGATACGCAGTATTTT.

The chain is built from TRBV2 and TRBJ2-7, with 12 bases identical to TRBD2. The germline V gene has CDR1 SNHLY and CDR2 FYNNEI. This CDR3 has 13 amino acids. The V gene end was trimmed by 10 bases and the J gene end by 4 bases; junction bases not matched to a gene: 5. The CDR3 region is CANAGTSGYEQYF. The DNA for the CDR3 is TGTGCCAACGCCGGGACTAGCGGGTACGAGCAGTACTTC.

The CDR3 protein is CASSVSQEESSYGYTF. The DNA for the CDR3 is TGTGCCAGCAGCGTATCTCAAGAGGAAAGTAGCTATGGCTACACCTTC. The chain is built from TRBV4-2 and TRBJ1-2, with D uncertain. The germline V gene has CDR1 LGHNA and CDR2 YNFKEQ. The CDR3 is 16 residues long. The V end was cut by 5 bases, the J end by 4 bases, with 20 bases between.

The V gene is TRBV6-5, the J gene TRBJ1-5, with 9 bases that match TRBD1. There are 13 residues in the CDR3. J was trimmed by 4 bases and V by 8 bases; bases with no gene match: 3. Germline CDR1 is MNHEY and CDR2 is SVGAGI. DNA of the CDR3: TGTGCCAGCTTTGGACAGGGGAATCAGCCCCAGCATTTT. Amino acids: CASFGQGNQPQHF.